Listed below are T cell receptor beta chains from one sample, sequenced in a study of Graves' ophthalmopathy and Graves' hyperthyroidism. TCRdb re-called the multiplex PCR reads with MiXCR, one entry per CDR3 protein. The sample has around 660,000 distinct CDR3 sequences, just over 40% seen once. Sequencing was done on a sample of peripheral blood. The receptors shown here come from an adult man with Graves' ophthalmopathy. The CDR3 runs from the conserved cysteine through the conserved F or W. The D gene is left open where the match is weak. The size field is filled for only some rows; it gives once, few, many or a size class.

CDR3 DNA: TGTGCCAGCATTGAAGGGGTTTCGAACACTGAAGCTTTCTTT; CDR3 protein: CASIEGVSNTEAFF; D gene: -; J gene: TRBJ1-1; clone size: few; V gene: TRBV12-3/TRBV12-4
CDR3 DNA: TGTGCCAGCTCACGAGAAAGCAATCAGCCCCAGCATTTT; CDR3 protein: CASSRESNQPQHF; D gene: -; J gene: TRBJ1-5; clone size: few; V gene: TRBV18
CDR3 DNA: TGTGCCAGCAGTTTAGCGATTGGACTACGGAACTACGAGCAGTACTTC; CDR3 protein: CASSLAIGLRNYEQYF; D gene: -; J gene: TRBJ2-7; clone size: few; V gene: TRBV12-3/TRBV12-4
CDR3 DNA: TGTGCCAGCAGCTTAAGGCTAGCGGGAGGGCCGCTCGAGAAGACCCAGTACTTC; CDR3 protein: CASSLRLAGGPLEKTQYF; D gene: TRBD2; J gene: TRBJ2-5; clone size: -; V gene: TRBV13
CDR3 DNA: TGCAGCGCCCAGGGACAGGGGAACTATGGCTACACCTTC; CDR3 protein: CSAQGQGNYGYTF; D gene: TRBD1; J gene: TRBJ1-2; clone size: -; V gene: TRBV29-1
CDR3 DNA: TGTGCCGGGCTGACCGGGGAGCAGTACTTC; CDR3 protein: CAGLTGEQYF; D gene: -; J gene: TRBJ2-7; clone size: many; V gene: TRBV7-9
CDR3 DNA: TGTGCCAGCAGTTTAACAGGAACTAGCAATCAGCCCCAGCATTTT; CDR3 protein: CASSLTGTSNQPQHF; D gene: -; J gene: TRBJ1-5; clone size: many; V gene: TRBV12-3/TRBV12-4
CDR3 DNA: TGTGCCAGCAGCACCGAACAGGGAGTTGGCTACACCTTC; CDR3 protein: CASSTEQGVGYTF; D gene: -; J gene: TRBJ1-2; clone size: many; V gene: TRBV7-3
CDR3 DNA: TGTGCCACAGGACGGACTAGCGGGAGATCTTGGGAGACCCAGTACTTC; CDR3 protein: CATGRTSGRSWETQYF; D gene: TRBD2; J gene: TRBJ2-5; clone size: many; V gene: TRBV15
CDR3 DNA: TGTGCCAGCGGCCCGGACAGGGGTAATCAGCCCCAGCATTTT; CDR3 protein: CASGPDRGNQPQHF; D gene: TRBD1; J gene: TRBJ1-5; clone size: few; V gene: TRBV10-3
CDR3 DNA: TGCAGTGCCATCGACAGGGCGGGAGGCTACACCTTC; CDR3 protein: CSAIDRAGGYTF; D gene: TRBD1; J gene: TRBJ1-2; clone size: many; V gene: TRBV20-1
CDR3 DNA: TGCAGCAACACAGTGAACACTGAAGCTTTCTTT; CDR3 protein: CSNTVNTEAFF; D gene: -; J gene: TRBJ1-1; clone size: few; V gene: TRBV29-1
CDR3 DNA: TGTGCCAGCGGGGCGAACACCGGGGAGCTGTTTTTT; CDR3 protein: CASGANTGELFF; D gene: -; J gene: TRBJ2-2; clone size: many; V gene: TRBV7-9
CDR3 DNA: TGTGCCAGCAGCCAAGAGACCTCCTACGAGCAGTACTTC; CDR3 protein: CASSQETSYEQYF; D gene: -; J gene: TRBJ2-7; clone size: few; V gene: TRBV9
CDR3 DNA: TGTGCCTGGAGTGTAAACCCAATGGGATCCCAGCATTTT; CDR3 protein: CAWSVNPMGSQHF; D gene: -; J gene: TRBJ1-5; clone size: -; V gene: TRBV30
CDR3 DNA: TGTGCCAGTAGTATGCCAGGGAACTATGGCTACACCATATATTTT; CDR3 protein: CASSMPGNYGYTIYF; D gene: -; J gene: TRBJ1-3; clone size: once; V gene: TRBV19
CDR3 DNA: TGTGCCAGTAGTATCGGAGGGACAGGGGGGCAAGAGACCCAGTACTTC; CDR3 protein: CASSIGGTGGQETQYF; D gene: TRBD1; J gene: TRBJ2-5; clone size: few; V gene: TRBV7-3
CDR3 DNA: TGTGCCAGCAGCTGGGCCGGGACTAGCGGGGGGGTCGAGACCCAGTACTTC; CDR3 protein: CASSWAGTSGGVETQYF; D gene: TRBD2; J gene: TRBJ2-5; clone size: -; V gene: TRBV7-2
CDR3 DNA: TGCAGCGCCCGGGGGAGGACAGGGAAAGGAGTCGTAGAGGAGACCCAGTACTTC; CDR3 protein: CSARGRTGKGVVEETQYF; D gene: TRBD1; J gene: TRBJ2-5; clone size: many; V gene: TRBV29-1
CDR3 DNA: TGTGCCGCAGGGACGGGACAGGGCTACACCGGGGAGCTGTTTTTT; CDR3 protein: CAAGTGQGYTGELFF; D gene: TRBD1; J gene: TRBJ2-2; clone size: few; V gene: TRBV6-4
CDR3 DNA: TGCGCCAGCAGCTTGGTACCTAACTACGAGCAGTACTTC; CDR3 protein: CASSLVPNYEQYF; D gene: -; J gene: TRBJ2-7; clone size: -; V gene: TRBV5-1
CDR3 DNA: TGTGCCAGCAGCTCTTACAGGGGGAACAGTGACTACTATGGCTACACCTTC; CDR3 protein: CASSSYRGNSDYYGYTF; D gene: TRBD1; J gene: TRBJ1-2; clone size: many; V gene: TRBV7-2
CDR3 DNA: TGTGCCAGCAGTGAAGAAGAGGGGCGCCCTTACGAGCAGTACTTC; CDR3 protein: CASSEEEGRPYEQYF; D gene: -; J gene: TRBJ2-7; clone size: -; V gene: TRBV12-3/TRBV12-4
CDR3 DNA: TGTGCCAGCAGTTACCAGGGGGAGACCCAGTACTTC; CDR3 protein: CASSYQGETQYF; D gene: -; J gene: TRBJ2-5; clone size: many; V gene: TRBV6-5
CDR3 DNA: TGTGCCAGCAGCTCGGACATCAGTGGCTACACCTTC; CDR3 protein: CASSSDISGYTF; D gene: -; J gene: TRBJ1-2; clone size: -; V gene: TRBV7-9
CDR3 DNA: TGTGCCAGCAGTTTACAGGCTTCCCCCTACGAGCAGTACTTC; CDR3 protein: CASSLQASPYEQYF; D gene: -; J gene: TRBJ2-7; clone size: -; V gene: TRBV12-3/TRBV12-4
CDR3 DNA: TGTGCCAGCAGCTTCATGGCGCGAGAGACCCAGTACTTC; CDR3 protein: CASSFMARETQYF; D gene: -; J gene: TRBJ2-5; clone size: many; V gene: TRBV7-2
CDR3 DNA: TGTGCCAGCAGCTTAGTGGTACAGGATAACTATGGCTACACCTTC; CDR3 protein: CASSLVVQDNYGYTF; D gene: -; J gene: TRBJ1-2; clone size: many; V gene: TRBV7-8
CDR3 DNA: TGTGCCAGCAGCTTGGGTCGAAAAGGGACCCAGTACTTC; CDR3 protein: CASSLGRKGTQYF; D gene: -; J gene: TRBJ2-5; clone size: -; V gene: TRBV12-3/TRBV12-4
CDR3 DNA: TGTGCCAGCAGTGAATATGGACAGGGAAACACCGGGGAGCTGTTTTTT; CDR3 protein: CASSEYGQGNTGELFF; D gene: TRBD1; J gene: TRBJ2-2; clone size: -; V gene: TRBV25-1
CDR3 DNA: TGCAGCGCTCTGGACTCCTACGAGCAGTACTTC; CDR3 protein: CSALDSYEQYF; D gene: -; J gene: TRBJ2-7; clone size: many; V gene: TRBV20-1
CDR3 DNA: TGTGCCAGCAGTGGAAACAGGGAGATTAATGAAAAACTGTTTTTT; CDR3 protein: CASSGNREINEKLFF; D gene: -; J gene: TRBJ1-4; clone size: many; V gene: TRBV25-1
CDR3 DNA: TGTGCCAGTAGTATCGGGGAGCCCAGCACAGATACGCAGTATTTT; CDR3 protein: CASSIGEPSTDTQYF; D gene: -; J gene: TRBJ2-3; clone size: once; V gene: TRBV19
CDR3 DNA: TGCAGCGTTGAAGATCTTGAGGGGAGGCGTGAGCAGTTCTTC; CDR3 protein: CSVEDLEGRREQFF; D gene: -; J gene: TRBJ2-1; clone size: -; V gene: TRBV29-1
CDR3 DNA: TGCAGCGTGAGGGGACGGGACACCGGGGAGCTGTTTTTT; CDR3 protein: CSVRGRDTGELFF; D gene: -; J gene: TRBJ2-2; clone size: -; V gene: TRBV29-1
CDR3 DNA: TGTGCCAGCAGTTACGGCTCGCGCTCTGGAAACACCATATATTTT; CDR3 protein: CASSYGSRSGNTIYF; D gene: -; J gene: TRBJ1-3; clone size: few; V gene: TRBV6-5
CDR3 DNA: TGTGCCACCAAGACACCAGGGAACACTGAAGCTTTCTTT; CDR3 protein: CATKTPGNTEAFF; D gene: -; J gene: TRBJ1-1; clone size: many; V gene: TRBV2
CDR3 DNA: TGCAGCATCGGGACAGGGAACTATGGCCACACCTTC; CDR3 protein: CSIGTGNYGHTF; D gene: TRBD1; J gene: TRBJ1-2; clone size: -; V gene: TRBV29-1
CDR3 DNA: TGTGCCAGCAGCACCAGGCAGGGGGCGGGATCTGAAGCTTTCTTT; CDR3 protein: CASSTRQGAGSEAFF; D gene: TRBD1; J gene: TRBJ1-1; clone size: few; V gene: TRBV11-3
CDR3 DNA: TGTGCCATCAAGGCAGAGTATAATTCACCCCTCCACTTT; CDR3 protein: CAIKAEYNSPLHF; D gene: -; J gene: TRBJ1-6; clone size: many; V gene: TRBV10-3
CDR3 DNA: TGTGCCACCAGCGGAGCCTCCGCGGTTTTGAATCAGCCCCAGCATTTT; CDR3 protein: CATSGASAVLNQPQHF; D gene: -; J gene: TRBJ1-5; clone size: many; V gene: TRBV15
CDR3 DNA: TGTGCCAGCGGGGACCAATCTGGGGCCAACGTCCTGACTTTC; CDR3 protein: CASGDQSGANVLTF; D gene: -; J gene: TRBJ2-6; clone size: -; V gene: TRBV10-3
CDR3 DNA: TGCAGTGCTAAACGGGACAGTGACTTAGGGGAGCAGTACTTC; CDR3 protein: CSAKRDSDLGEQYF; D gene: TRBD1; J gene: TRBJ2-7; clone size: few; V gene: TRBV20-1
CDR3 DNA: TGTGCCAGCAGGGATAAGCGGGGCGCCGGGGAGCTGTTTTTT; CDR3 protein: CASRDKRGAGELFF; D gene: TRBD2; J gene: TRBJ2-2; clone size: -; V gene: TRBV12-3/TRBV12-4
CDR3 DNA: TGTGCCAGCAGCCGCCCGGGACAGACAAACTATGGCTACACCTTC; CDR3 protein: CASSRPGQTNYGYTF; D gene: TRBD1; J gene: TRBJ1-2; clone size: -; V gene: TRBV14
CDR3 DNA: TGTGCCAGCAGCCCGACCCCCGGGACAGACTATGGCTACACCTTC; CDR3 protein: CASSPTPGTDYGYTF; D gene: TRBD1; J gene: TRBJ1-2; clone size: -; V gene: TRBV2
CDR3 DNA: TGTGCCAGCAGGCGGATGGTACAAGCGGAGACCCAGTACTTC; CDR3 protein: CASRRMVQAETQYF; D gene: -; J gene: TRBJ2-5; clone size: many; V gene: TRBV12-3/TRBV12-4
CDR3 DNA: TGTGCCAGCAGCGACCATGTCGGGGGCGACTATGGCTACACCTTC; CDR3 protein: CASSDHVGGDYGYTF; D gene: -; J gene: TRBJ1-2; clone size: many; V gene: TRBV6-6
CDR3 DNA: TGTGCCAGCAGCCAAACCCCCTGGGACAGGGGGGGGCCCCAAGTCTACGAGCAGTACTTC; CDR3 protein: CASSQTPWDRGGPQVYEQYF; D gene: TRBD1; J gene: TRBJ2-7; clone size: -; V gene: TRBV7-2
CDR3 DNA: TGTGCCAGTAGTATTGGGATGGGACAGGGTAAAAAGACCCAGTACTTC; CDR3 protein: CASSIGMGQGKKTQYF; D gene: TRBD1; J gene: TRBJ2-5; clone size: -; V gene: TRBV19
CDR3 DNA: TGTGCCAGCAGTACGACTAGCGGGAGGACCTACGAGCAGTACTTC; CDR3 protein: CASSTTSGRTYEQYF; D gene: TRBD2; J gene: TRBJ2-7; clone size: -; V gene: TRBV10-3
CDR3 DNA: TGTGCCATCAGTTATGGGGCAGATAGCAATCAGCCCCAGCATTTT; CDR3 protein: CAISYGADSNQPQHF; D gene: -; J gene: TRBJ1-5; clone size: -; V gene: TRBV10-3
CDR3 DNA: TGTGCCAGCAGCTACGCGCCGGGACGGAGCAATTTTGGCTATGGCTACACCTTC; CDR3 protein: CASSYAPGRSNFGYGYTF; D gene: -; J gene: TRBJ1-2; clone size: -; V gene: TRBV5-4